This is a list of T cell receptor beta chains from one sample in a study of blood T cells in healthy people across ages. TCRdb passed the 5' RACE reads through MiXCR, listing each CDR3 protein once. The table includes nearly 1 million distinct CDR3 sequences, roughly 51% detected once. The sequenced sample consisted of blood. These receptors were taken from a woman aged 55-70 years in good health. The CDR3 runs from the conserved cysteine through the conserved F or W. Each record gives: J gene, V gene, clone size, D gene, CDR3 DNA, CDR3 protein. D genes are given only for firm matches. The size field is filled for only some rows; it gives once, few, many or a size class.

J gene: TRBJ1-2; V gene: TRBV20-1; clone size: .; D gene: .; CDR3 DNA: TGCAGTGCTCAGACCCTTGGCTATGGCTACACCTTC; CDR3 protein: CSAQTLGYGYTF
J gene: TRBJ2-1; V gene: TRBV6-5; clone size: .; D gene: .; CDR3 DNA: TGTGCCAGCAGCCCTCGGAGGGGGCTATCCAATGAGCAGTTCTTC; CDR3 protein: CASSPRRGLSNEQFF
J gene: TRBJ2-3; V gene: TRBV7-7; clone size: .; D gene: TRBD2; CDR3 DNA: TGTGCCAGCAGCAATGGACTAGCGGTCACAGATACGCAGTATTTT; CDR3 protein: CASSNGLAVTDTQYF
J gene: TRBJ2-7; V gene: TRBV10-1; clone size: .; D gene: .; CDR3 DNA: TGCGCCAGCAGTGAGCCCAGGGGGGGGCAGCGGGAGCAGTACTTC; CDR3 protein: CASSEPRGGQREQYF
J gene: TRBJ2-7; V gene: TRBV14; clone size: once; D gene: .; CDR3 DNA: TGTGCCAGCAGCCAAGGACAGATCACCTACGAGCAGTACTTC; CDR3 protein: CASSQGQITYEQYF
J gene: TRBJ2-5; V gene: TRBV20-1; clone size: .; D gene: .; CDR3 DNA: TGCAGTGCTAGAGAGGGGAACGTGGAGACCCAGTACTTC; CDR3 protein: CSAREGNVETQYF
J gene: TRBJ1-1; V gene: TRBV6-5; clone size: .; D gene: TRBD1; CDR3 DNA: TGTGCCAGCAGTTACCATACATCCCGCGGACAGGGGGCCCGGAACACTGAAGCTTTCTTT; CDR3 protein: CASSYHTSRGQGARNTEAFF
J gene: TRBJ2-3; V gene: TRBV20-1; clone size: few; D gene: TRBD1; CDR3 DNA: TGCAGTGCTTACGGACAGGGGGGTAGGAGCGGGAGCACAGATACGCAGTATTTT; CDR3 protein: CSAYGQGGRSGSTDTQYF
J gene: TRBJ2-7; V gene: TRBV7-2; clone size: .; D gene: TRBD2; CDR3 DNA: TGTGCCAGCAGCACTAAGGCTAGCGGTACCTACGAGCAGTACTTC; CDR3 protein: CASSTKASGTYEQYF
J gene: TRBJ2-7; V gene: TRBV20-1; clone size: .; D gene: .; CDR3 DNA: TGCAGTGCTAGTGCTAGCGTCAGGTCCTACGAGCAGTACTTC; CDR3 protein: CSASASVRSYEQYF
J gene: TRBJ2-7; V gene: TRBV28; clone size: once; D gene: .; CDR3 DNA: TGTGCCAGCAGTCCCCCAAGGATCACGCGCTCCTACGAGCAGTACTTC; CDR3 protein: CASSPPRITRSYEQYF
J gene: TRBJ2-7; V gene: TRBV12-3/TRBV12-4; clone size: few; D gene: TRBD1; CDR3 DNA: TGTGCCAGCAACCCCTCCGGGACAGGGGGCTACGAGCAGTACTTC; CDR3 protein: CASNPSGTGGYEQYF
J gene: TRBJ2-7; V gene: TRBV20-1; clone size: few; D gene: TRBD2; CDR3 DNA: TGCAGTGCTAGGATCCTAGCGGGAGACGAGCAGTACTTC; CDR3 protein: CSARILAGDEQYF
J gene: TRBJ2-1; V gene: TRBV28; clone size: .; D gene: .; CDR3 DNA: TGTGCCAGCAGTCCGACCTTTCTCGGTCGGTCTAAGGGGTCCAATGAGCAGTTCTTC; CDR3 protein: CASSPTFLGRSKGSNEQFF
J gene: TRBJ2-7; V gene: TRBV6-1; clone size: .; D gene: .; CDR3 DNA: TGTGCCAGCAGTGATACACCCGCCTACGAGCAGTACTTC; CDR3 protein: CASSDTPAYEQYF
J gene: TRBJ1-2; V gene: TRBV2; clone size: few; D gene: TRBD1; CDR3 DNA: TGTGCCAGCAGTGACCTGAGGACAGGCACTAACTATGGCTACACCTTC; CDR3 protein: CASSDLRTGTNYGYTF
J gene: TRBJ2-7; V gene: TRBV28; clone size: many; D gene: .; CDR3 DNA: TGTGCCAGCCGAAGACAGGGAGGGGTCTCCTACGAGCAGTACTTC; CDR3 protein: CASRRQGGVSYEQYF
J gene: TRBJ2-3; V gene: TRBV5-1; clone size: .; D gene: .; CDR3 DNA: TGCGCCAGCAGCTGGGCCCTTAGCACAGATACGCAGTATTTT; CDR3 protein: CASSWALSTDTQYF
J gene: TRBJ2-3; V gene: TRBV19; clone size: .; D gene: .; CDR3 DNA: TGTGCCAGTAGCGACAGGCCCGGGGATACGCAGTATTTT; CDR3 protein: CASSDRPGDTQYF
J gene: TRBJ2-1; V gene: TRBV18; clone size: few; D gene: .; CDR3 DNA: TGTGCCAGCTCACCTCAGAACAATGAGCAGTTCTTC; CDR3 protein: CASSPQNNEQFF
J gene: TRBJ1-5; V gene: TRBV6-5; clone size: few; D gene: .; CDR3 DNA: TGTGCCAGCAGTTACCGGGACGCCTTGAACAGAAAGAGCCATCAGCCCCAGCATTTT; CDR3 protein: CASSYRDALNRKSHQPQHF
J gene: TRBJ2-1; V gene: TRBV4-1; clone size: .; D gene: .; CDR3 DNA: TGCGCCAGCAGCCTTCACCTCCTTGCGGGTACTAACAATGAGCAGTTCTTC; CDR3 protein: CASSLHLLAGTNNEQFF
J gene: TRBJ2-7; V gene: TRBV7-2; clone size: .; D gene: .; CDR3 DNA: TGTGCCAGCAGCTTCGACAGGCGCCGCTCCTACGAGCAGTACTTC; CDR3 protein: CASSFDRRRSYEQYF
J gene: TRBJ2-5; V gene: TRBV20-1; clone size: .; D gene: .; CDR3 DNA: TGCAGGGCTGACGAGACACCGGAGACCCAGTACTTC; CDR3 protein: CRADETPETQYF
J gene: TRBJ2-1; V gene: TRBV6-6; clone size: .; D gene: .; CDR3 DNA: TGTGCCAGCCACGGGAGTGGGGGGCAGTTCTTC; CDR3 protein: CASHGSGGQFF
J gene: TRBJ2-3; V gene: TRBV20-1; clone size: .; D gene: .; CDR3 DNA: TGCAGTGCTAGAGGAGACCCAAGGGATTGGGATACGCAGTATTTT; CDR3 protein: CSARGDPRDWDTQYF
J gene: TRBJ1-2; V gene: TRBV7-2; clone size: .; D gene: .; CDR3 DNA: TGTGCCAGCAGCCCATCGCAGGGTGGGCATAACTATGGCTACACCTTC; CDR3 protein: CASSPSQGGHNYGYTF
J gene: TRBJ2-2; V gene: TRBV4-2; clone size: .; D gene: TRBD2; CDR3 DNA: TGTGCCAGCCGCGGGGGGACCGGGGAGCTGTTTTTT; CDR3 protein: CASRGGTGELFF
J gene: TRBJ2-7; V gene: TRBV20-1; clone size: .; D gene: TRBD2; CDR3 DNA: TGCAGTGCTAGAGACGATGCGAGACTAGCGGGAGTCTACGAGCAGTACTTC; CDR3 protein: CSARDDARLAGVYEQYF